The clone carrying this T cell receptor (beta chain) was observed a few times. The antigen is unknown. The CDR3 has 12 amino acids. The V end was cut by 5 bases, the J end by 8 bases, with 9 bases between. CDR1 is MDHEN and CDR2 is SYDVKM in the germline V gene. Reverse transcription of all isolated RNA meant that expressed TCRB transcripts were sequenced. Sequenced by immunoSEQ multiplex PCR; TCRdb stores in-frame clones only, minus some. The sample records 400,000 or so clones, over 8.5% being singletons. These data originate in a study of beta chain features in type 1 diabetes. Overall study findings and caveats: In all four CD4+ subsets, TCRB CDR3 length was significantly, moderately reduced in type 1 diabetes.

The sequencing input was central memory CD4+ T cells from blood. The origin of this receptor is a man aged 25-40 years with type 1 diabetes. The gene calls are TRBV28 and TRBJ2-2; D uncertain. This chain's CDR3 is CASSTMMGELFF. The CDR3 DNA sequence: TGTGCCAGCAGTACTATGATGGGGGAGCTGTTTTTT.